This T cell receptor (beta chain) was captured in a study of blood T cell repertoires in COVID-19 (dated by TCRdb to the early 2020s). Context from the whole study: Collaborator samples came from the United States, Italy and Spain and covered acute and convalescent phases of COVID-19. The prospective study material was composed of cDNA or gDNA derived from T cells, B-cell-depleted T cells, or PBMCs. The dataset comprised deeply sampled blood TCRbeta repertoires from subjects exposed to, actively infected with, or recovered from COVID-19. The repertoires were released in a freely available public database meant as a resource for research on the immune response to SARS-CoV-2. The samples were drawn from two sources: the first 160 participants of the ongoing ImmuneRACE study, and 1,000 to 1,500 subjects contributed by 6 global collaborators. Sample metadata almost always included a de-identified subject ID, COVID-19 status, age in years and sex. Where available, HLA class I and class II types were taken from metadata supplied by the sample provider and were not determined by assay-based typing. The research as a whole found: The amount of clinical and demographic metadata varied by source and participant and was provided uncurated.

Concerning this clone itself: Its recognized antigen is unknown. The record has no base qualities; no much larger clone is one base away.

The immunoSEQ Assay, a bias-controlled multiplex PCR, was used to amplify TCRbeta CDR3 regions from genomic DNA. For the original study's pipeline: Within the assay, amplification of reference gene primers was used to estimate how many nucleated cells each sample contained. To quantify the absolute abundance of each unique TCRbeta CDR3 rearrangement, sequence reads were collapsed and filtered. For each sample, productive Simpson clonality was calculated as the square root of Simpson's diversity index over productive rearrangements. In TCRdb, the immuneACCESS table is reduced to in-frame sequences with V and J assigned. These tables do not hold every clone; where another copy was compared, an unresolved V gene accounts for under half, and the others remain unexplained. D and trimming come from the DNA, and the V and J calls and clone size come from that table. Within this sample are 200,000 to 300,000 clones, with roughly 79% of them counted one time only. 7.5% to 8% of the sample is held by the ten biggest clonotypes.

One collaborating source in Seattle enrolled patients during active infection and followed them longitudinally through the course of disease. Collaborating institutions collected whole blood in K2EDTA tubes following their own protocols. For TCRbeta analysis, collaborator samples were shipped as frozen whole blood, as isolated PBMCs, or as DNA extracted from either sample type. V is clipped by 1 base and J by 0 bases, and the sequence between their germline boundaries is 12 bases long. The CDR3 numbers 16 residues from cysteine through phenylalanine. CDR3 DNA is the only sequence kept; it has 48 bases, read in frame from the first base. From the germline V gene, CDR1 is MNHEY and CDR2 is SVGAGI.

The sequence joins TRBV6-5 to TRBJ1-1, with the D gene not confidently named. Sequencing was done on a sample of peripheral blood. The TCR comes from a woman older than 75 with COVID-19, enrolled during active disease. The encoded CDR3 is CASSYFDLGMNTEAFF. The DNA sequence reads TGTGCCAGCAGTTACTTCGATCTCGGGATGAACACTGAAGCTTTCTTT.